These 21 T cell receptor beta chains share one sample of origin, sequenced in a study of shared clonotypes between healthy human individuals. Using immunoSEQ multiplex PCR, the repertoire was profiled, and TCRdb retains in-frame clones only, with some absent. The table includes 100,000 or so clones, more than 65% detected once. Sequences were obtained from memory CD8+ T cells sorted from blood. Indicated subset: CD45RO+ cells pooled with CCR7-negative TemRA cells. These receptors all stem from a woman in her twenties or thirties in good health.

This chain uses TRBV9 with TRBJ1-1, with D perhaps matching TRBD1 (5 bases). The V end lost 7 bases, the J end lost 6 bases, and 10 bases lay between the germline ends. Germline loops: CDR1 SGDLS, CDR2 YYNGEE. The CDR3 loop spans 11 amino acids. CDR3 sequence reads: CASGGGAEAFF. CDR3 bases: TGTGCCAGCGGGGGTGGGGCTGAAGCTTTCTTT.

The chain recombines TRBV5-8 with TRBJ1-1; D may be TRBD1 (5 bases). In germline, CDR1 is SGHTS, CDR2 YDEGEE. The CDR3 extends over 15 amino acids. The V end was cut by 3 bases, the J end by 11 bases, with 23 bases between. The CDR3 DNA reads TGTGCCAGCAGCTGGGGAGTTTGGACATTGGGTCGCGCTTTCTTT. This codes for CASSWGVWTLGRAFF.

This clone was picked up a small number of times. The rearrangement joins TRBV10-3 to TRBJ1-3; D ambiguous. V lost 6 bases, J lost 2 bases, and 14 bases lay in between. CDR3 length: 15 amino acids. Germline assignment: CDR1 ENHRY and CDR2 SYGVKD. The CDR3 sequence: CAISQGKQAGNTIYF. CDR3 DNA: TGTGCCATCAGCCAAGGGAAGCAGGCTGGAAACACCATATATTTT.

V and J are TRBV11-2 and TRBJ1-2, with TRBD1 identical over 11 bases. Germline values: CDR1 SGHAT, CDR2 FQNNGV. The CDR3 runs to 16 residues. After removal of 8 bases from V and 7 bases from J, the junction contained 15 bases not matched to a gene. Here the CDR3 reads CASGWTGGDPGAGYTF. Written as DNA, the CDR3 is TGTGCCAGCGGGTGGACAGGGGGCGACCCGGGGGCTGGCTACACCTTC. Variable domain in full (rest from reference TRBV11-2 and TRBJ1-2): EAGVAQSPRYKIIEKRQSVAFWCNPISGHATLYWYQQILGQGPKLLIQFQNNGVVDDSQLPKDRFSAERLKGVDSTLKIQPAKLEDSAVYLCASGWTGGDPGAGYTFGSGTRLTVV.

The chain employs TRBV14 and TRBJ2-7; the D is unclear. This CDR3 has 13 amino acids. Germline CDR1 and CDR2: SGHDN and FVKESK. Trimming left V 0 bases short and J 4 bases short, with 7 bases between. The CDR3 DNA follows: TGTGCCAGCAGCCAAGAACGCCGGTACGAGCAGTACTTC. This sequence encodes CASSQERRYEQYF.

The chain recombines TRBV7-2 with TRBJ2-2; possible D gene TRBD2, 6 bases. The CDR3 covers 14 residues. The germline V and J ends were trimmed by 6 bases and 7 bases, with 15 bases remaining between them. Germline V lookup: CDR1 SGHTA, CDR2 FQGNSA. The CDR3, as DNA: TGTGCCAGCAGGATGGGGCGGGATCACGGGGAGCTGTTTTTT. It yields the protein CASRMGRDHGELFF.

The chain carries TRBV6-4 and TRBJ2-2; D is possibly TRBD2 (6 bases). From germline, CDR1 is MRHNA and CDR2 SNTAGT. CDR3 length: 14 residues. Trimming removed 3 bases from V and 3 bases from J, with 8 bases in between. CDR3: CASSESGDTGELFF. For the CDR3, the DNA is TGTGCCAGCAGTGAATCGGGGGACACCGGGGAGCTGTTTTTT.

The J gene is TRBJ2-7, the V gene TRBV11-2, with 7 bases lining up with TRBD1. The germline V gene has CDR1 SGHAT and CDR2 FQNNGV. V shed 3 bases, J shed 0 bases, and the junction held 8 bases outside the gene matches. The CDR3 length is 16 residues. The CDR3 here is CASSLAGDSFSYEQYF. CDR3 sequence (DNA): TGTGCCAGCAGCTTGGCCGGGGACAGCTTCTCCTACGAGCAGTACTTC.

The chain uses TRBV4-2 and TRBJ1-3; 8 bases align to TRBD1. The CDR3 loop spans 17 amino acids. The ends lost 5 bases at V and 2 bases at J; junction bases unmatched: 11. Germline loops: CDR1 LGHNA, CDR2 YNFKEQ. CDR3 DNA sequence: TGTGCCAGCAGCTTGGTTGCAGGGGGCTCCCCTGGAAACACCATATATTTT. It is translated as CASSLVAGGSPGNTIYF.

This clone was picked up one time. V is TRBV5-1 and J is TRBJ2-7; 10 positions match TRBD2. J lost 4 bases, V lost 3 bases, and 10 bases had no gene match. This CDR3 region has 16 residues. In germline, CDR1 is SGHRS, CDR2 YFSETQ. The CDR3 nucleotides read TGCGCCAGCAGCTGGAGGCCCGGGACTAGCGTTTACGAGCAGTACTTC. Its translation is CASSWRPGTSVYEQYF. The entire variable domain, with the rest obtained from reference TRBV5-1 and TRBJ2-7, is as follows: KAGVTQTPRYLIKTRGQQVTLSCSPISGHRSVSWYQQTPGQGLQFLFEYFSETQRNKGNFPGRFSGRQFSNSRSEMNVSTLELGDSALYLCASSWRPGTSVYEQYFGPGTRLTVT.

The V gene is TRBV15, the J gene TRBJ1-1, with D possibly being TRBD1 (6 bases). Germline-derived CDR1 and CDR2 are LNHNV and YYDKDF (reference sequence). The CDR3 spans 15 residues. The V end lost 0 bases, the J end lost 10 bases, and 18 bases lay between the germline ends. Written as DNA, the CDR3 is TGTGCCACCAGCAGAGATAAATCGGGGGGGCGCCCAGCTTTCTTT. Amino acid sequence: CATSRDKSGGRPAFF.

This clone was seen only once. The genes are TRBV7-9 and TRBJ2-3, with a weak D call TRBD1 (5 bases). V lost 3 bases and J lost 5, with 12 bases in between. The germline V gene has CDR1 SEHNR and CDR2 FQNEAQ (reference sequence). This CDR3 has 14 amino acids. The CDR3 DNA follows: TGTGCCAGCAGCTTGGGGCCCCGAGGAGATACGCAGTATTTT. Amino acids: CASSLGPRGDTQYF.

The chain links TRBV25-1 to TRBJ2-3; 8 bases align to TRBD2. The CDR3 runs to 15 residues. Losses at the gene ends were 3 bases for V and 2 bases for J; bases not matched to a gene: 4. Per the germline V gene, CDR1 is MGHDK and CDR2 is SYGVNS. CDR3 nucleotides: TGTGCCAGCAGTGATCAGCGGGAGTACACAGATACGCAGTATTTT. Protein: CASSDQREYTDTQYF.

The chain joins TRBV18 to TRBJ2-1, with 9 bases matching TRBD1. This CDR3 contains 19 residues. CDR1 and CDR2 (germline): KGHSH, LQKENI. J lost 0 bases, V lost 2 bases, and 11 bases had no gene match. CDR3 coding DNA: TGTGCCAGCTCACCAAGGGGGACAGGGCTGGGGATCTCCTACAATGAGCAGTTCTTC. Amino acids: CASSPRGTGLGISYNEQFF.

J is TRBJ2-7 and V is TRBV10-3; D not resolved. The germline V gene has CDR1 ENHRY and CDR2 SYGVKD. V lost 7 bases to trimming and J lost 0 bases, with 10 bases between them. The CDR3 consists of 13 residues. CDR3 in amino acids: CAIKAGVSYEQYF. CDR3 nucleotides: TGTGCCATCAAGGCAGGAGTCTCCTACGAGCAGTACTTC.

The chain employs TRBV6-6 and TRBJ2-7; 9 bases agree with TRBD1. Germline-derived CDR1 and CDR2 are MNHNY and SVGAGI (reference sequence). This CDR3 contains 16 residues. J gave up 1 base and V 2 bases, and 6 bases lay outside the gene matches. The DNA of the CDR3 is TGTGCCAGCAGTTACACCATGGGACAGGGATCCTACGAGCAGTACTTC. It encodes CASSYTMGQGSYEQYF.

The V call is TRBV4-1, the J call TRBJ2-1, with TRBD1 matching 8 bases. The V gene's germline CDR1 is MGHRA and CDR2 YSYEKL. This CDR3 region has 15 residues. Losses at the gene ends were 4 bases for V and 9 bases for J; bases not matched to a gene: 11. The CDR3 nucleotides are TGCGCCAGCAGCCTCAAGCAGGGGGCAGCAGTTGAGCAGTTCTTC. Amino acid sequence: CASSLKQGAAVEQFF.

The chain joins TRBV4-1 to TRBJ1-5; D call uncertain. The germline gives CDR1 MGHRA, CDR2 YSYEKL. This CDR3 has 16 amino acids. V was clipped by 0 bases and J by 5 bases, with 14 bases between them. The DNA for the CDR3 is TGCGCCAGCAGCCAAGAATGGGGAGGAGGGCATCAGCCCCAGCATTTT. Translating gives CASSQEWGGGHQPQHF.

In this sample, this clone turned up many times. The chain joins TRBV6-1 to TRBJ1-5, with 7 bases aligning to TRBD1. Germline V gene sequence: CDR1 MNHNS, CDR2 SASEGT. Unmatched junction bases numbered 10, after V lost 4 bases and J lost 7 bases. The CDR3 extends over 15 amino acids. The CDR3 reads CASSALKTGYQPQHF. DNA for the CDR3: TGTGCCAGCAGTGCCTTAAAGACAGGGTACCAGCCCCAGCATTTT.

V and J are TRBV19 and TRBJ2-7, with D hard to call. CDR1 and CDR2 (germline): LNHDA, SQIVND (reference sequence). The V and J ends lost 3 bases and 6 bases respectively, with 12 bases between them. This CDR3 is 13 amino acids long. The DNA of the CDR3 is TGTGCCAGTAGTATTGCCCTGGGGTCCGAGCAGTACTTC. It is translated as CASSIALGSEQYF.

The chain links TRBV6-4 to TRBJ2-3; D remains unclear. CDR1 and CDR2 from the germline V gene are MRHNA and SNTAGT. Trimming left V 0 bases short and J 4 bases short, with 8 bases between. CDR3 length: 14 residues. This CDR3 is CASSDSIESDTQYF. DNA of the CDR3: TGTGCCAGCAGTGACTCGATAGAATCAGATACGCAGTATTTT.